This record covers a single T cell receptor beta chain. The sample comes from a study of cytomegalovirus exposure and HLA in healthy donors. The germline V gene encodes CDR1 GTSNPN and CDR2 SVGIG (reference sequence). The CDR3 has 14 residues. Between the trimmed V and J ends, which lost 2 bases and 1 base, there was a span of 9 bases. The PCR contained 60 Vbeta and 13 Jbeta primers. Repertoires were generated with immunoSEQ multiplex PCR, while TCRdb's copy carries only in-frame clones and drops some. The data contain about 130,000 clones, about 80% of them singletons. The rearrangement links TRBV30 to TRBJ1-5; the D is unclear. This clonotype was obtained from a woman between 45 and 65 years old in good health and CMV-seronegative. The sample comprised PBMCs. The CDR3 sequence: CAWSRTRSNQPQHF. The CDR3 region has the DNA TGTGCCTGGAGTCGTACCAGGAGCAATCAGCCCCAGCATTTT.